These 26 T cell receptor beta chains were sequenced from one sample in a study of blood T cell repertoires in COVID-19. Assay: immunoSEQ multiplex PCR; the TCRdb copy retains only in-frame clones and omits some. The sample lists 140,000 to 150,000 clones, 75% to 85% occurring once. The specimen sequenced was peripheral blood. Every receptor here comes from a man between 65 and 79 years old who had recovered from COVID-19.

For this clone: This sample also contains other DNA sequences that code for the same CDR3. This chain joins TRBV29-1 and TRBJ1-2, with D possibly TRBD1 on 6 matching bases. V lost 6 bases to trimming and J lost 4 bases, with 6 bases between them. This CDR3 is 10 amino acids long. Germline V CDR1 and CDR2: SQVTM, ANQGSEA. The CDR3 reads CSVDSYGYTF. The CDR3, as DNA: TGCAGCGTGGACAGCTATGGCTACACCTTC.

The chain uses TRBV7-9 and TRBJ1-1, with TRBD1 identical over 8 bases. V dropped 6 bases and J dropped 4; count of bases not matched to a gene: 19. The CDR3 totals 18 residues. The germline CDR1 and CDR2 sequences are SEHNR and FQNEAQ (reference sequence). The CDR3 coding sequence is TGTGCCAGCAGTCCTATCTTGTTCCAGGGGGCGCTGGGCACTGAAGCTTTCTTT. It codes for CASSPILFQGALGTEAFF.

The chain joins TRBV23-1 to TRBJ2-7; 8 bases are a match to TRBD1. TRBV23-1 is annotated as an ORF whose role is uncertain. V was pared by 7 bases and J by 3 bases, with 5 bases of the junction left unmatched. The CDR3 runs 13 residues. The CDR3 DNA reads as TGCGCCAGCACCTTAACAGGGGGCTACGAGCAGTACTTC. Translation gives CASTLTGGYEQYF.

V usage is TRBV2 and J usage is TRBJ2-3; 10 bases map to TRBD2. V lost 6 bases to trimming and J lost 2 bases; unmatched junction nucleotides: 5. Germline CDR1 is SNHLY and CDR2 is FYNNEI. The CDR3 contains 15 residues. CDR3 nucleotide sequence: TGTGCCAGCAGGGGAGCGGGAGGGGCCACAGATACGCAGTATTTT. Translation: CASRGAGGATDTQYF.

This clone was detected only a few times. The J gene is TRBJ2-7, the V gene TRBV3-1 (or the pseudogene TRBV3-2), with D possibly being TRBD1 (6 bases). The CDR3 loop spans 12 amino acids. The germline V gene encodes CDR1 LGHDT and CDR2 YNNKEL (reference sequence). Deletions cut 2 bases from V and 6 bases from J, with 8 bases between. The DNA of the CDR3 is TGTGCCAGCAGCCAAACAGGGTTCGAGCAGTACTTC. It specifies CASSQTGFEQYF.

The chain carries TRBV30 and TRBJ2-7, with D possibly being TRBD1 (7 bases). Germline values: CDR1 GTSNPN, CDR2 SVGIG (reference sequence). CDR3 size: 15 residues. V was clipped by 6 bases and J by 5 bases, with 23 bases between them. DNA for the CDR3: TGTGCCTGTTTATCGCAGGGGGGTGGGATCCACGAGCAGTACTTC. This translates into CACLSQGGGIHEQYF. The full variable domain, with the rest looked up from reference TRBV30 and TRBJ2-7, is SQTIHQWPATLVQPVGSPLSLECTVEGTSNPNLYWYRQAAGRGLQLLFYSVGIGQISSEVPQNLSASRPQDRQFILSSKKLLLSDSGFYLCACLSQGGGIHEQYFGPGTRLTVT.

The chain uses TRBV4-1 and TRBJ1-5; 10 bases fit TRBD1. Germline V CDR1 and CDR2: MGHRA, YSYEKL. This CDR3 spans 16 amino acids. V was pared by 4 bases and J by 2 bases, with 5 bases of the junction left unmatched. CDR3 nucleotide sequence: TGCGCCAGCAGCCTATCAGGACAGGGGGGCAATCAGCCCCAGCATTTT. This gives the protein CASSLSGQGGNQPQHF.

The chain recombines TRBV27 with TRBJ2-2; D is undetermined. CDR3 length equals 12 residues. Trimming took 6 bases from V and 7 from J, leaving 9 bases between them. Germline V lookup: CDR1 MNHEY, CDR2 SMNVEV (reference sequence). In nucleotides, the CDR3 is TGTGCCAGCAGCCTGACTGGCGGGGAGCTGTTTTTT. Its translation is CASSLTGGELFF.

This sequence joins TRBV19 and TRBJ1-5; perhaps TRBD1 as D (5 bases). V was cut by 2 bases and J by 10 bases, with 12 bases left in between. This CDR3 has 13 amino acids. CDR1 is LNHDA, CDR2 SQIVND, per germline (reference sequence). The CDR3 DNA is TGTGCCAGTAGTATAAAAAGGGGCGACCCCCAGCATTTT. Amino acids: CASSIKRGDPQHF.

The chain has TRBV19 and TRBJ2-1, with 8 bases matching TRBD1. Trimming at V came to 5 bases and at J to 8 bases, leaving 26 bases not matched to a gene. CDR1 is LNHDA and CDR2 is SQIVND in the germline V gene (reference sequence). This CDR3 is 20 amino acids long. CDR3 amino acids: CASSLRSNVGGAGGRDEQFF. The DNA of the CDR3 is TGTGCCAGTAGTCTAAGATCTAACGTAGGTGGGGCAGGGGGCCGGGATGAGCAGTTCTTC.

The chain couples TRBV3-1 (or the pseudogene TRBV3-2) to TRBJ2-2; 7 positions match TRBD1. The junction had 10 bases not matched to a gene; V was cut back by 4 bases and J by 5 bases. CDR1 and CDR2 (germline): LGHDT, YNNKEL (reference sequence). The CDR3 totals 16 residues. The CDR3 sequence is CASSRPGTVETGELFF. The CDR3, as DNA: TGTGCCAGCAGCCGGCCCGGGACAGTTGAAACCGGGGAGCTGTTTTTT.

The chain has TRBV5-1 and TRBJ2-7; TRBD1 might be the D (6 bases). The CDR3 totals 13 residues. Germline assignment: CDR1 SGHRS and CDR2 YFSETQ. V shed 4 bases and J shed 2 bases, with 10 bases lying between them. CDR3 sequence reads: CASSPDRPYEQYF. The CDR3 DNA reads as TGCGCCAGCAGCCCGGACAGACCCTACGAGCAGTACTTC. Using reference TRBV5-1 and TRBJ2-7 for the parts outside the CDR3, the full variable domain is KAGVTQTPRYLIKTRGQQVTLSCSPISGHRSVSWYQQTPGQGLQFLFEYFSETQRNKGNFPGRFSGRQFSNSRSEMNVSTLELGDSALYLCASSPDRPYEQYFGPGTRLTVT.

The J gene is TRBJ1-1, the V gene TRBV6-5; D might be TRBD1 (6 bases). The CDR3 covers 14 residues. CDR1 is MNHEY and CDR2 is SVGAGI in the germline V gene. Between the trimmed V and J ends, which lost 7 bases and 4 bases, there was a span of 16 bases. CDR3 protein: CASTPDRGGTEAFF. The DNA for the CDR3 is TGTGCCAGCACCCCGGACAGAGGGGGCACTGAAGCTTTCTTT.

The rearrangement links TRBV27 to TRBJ2-5; D is possibly TRBD2 (6 bases). This CDR3 has 14 amino acids. The germline V gene has CDR1 MNHEY and CDR2 SMNVEV (reference sequence). V lost 1 base and J 2 bases, leaving 8 bases between the germline ends. The CDR3 sequence: CASSLLAAQETQYF. The CDR3 DNA reads as TGTGCCAGCAGTTTATTAGCGGCGCAAGAGACCCAGTACTTC.

This clone was counted at least ten times. The chain is built from TRBV19 and TRBJ2-7, with TRBD1 matching over 8 bases. V was pared by 2 bases and J by 4 bases, with 4 bases of the junction left unmatched. This CDR3 contains 14 residues. The germline V gene encodes CDR1 LNHDA and CDR2 SQIVND (reference sequence). The CDR3 loop reads CASSIRTGRYEQYF. In DNA form, the CDR3 reads TGTGCCAGTAGTATAAGGACAGGGCGGTACGAGCAGTACTTC.

V usage is TRBV27 and J usage is TRBJ2-1; TRBD2 might be the D (5 bases). Between the trimmed V and J ends, which lost 5 bases and 0 bases, there was a span of 14 bases. The CDR3 is 16 residues long. Germline CDR1 is MNHEY and CDR2 is SMNVEV (reference sequence). CDR3 DNA sequence: TGTGCCAGCAGTCCGATCGGTGGGAGCTCCTACAATGAGCAGTTCTTC. This codes for CASSPIGGSSYNEQFF.

This clone was seen a handful of times. The chain links TRBV7-9 to TRBJ1-2; D is uncertain. The germline gives CDR1 SEHNR, CDR2 FQNEAQ (reference sequence). Trimming cost V 4 bases and J 3 bases, with 15 bases left between them. The CDR3 has 15 residues. CDR3 sequence: CASSSPEANDYGYTF. Written as DNA, the CDR3 is TGTGCCAGCAGCTCCCCCGAGGCTAACGACTATGGCTACACCTTC.

Ten or more counts support this clone. The chain couples TRBV27 to TRBJ2-7; a possible D gene is TRBD2 (5 bases). CDR1 is MNHEY and CDR2 is SMNVEV in the germline V gene (reference sequence). The CDR3 is made up of 14 amino acids. Deletions cut 6 bases from V and 3 bases from J, with 15 bases between. CDR3 in amino acids: CASSLAGPLYEQYF. In DNA form, the CDR3 reads TGTGCCAGCAGCCTAGCCGGGCCTCTCTACGAGCAGTACTTC.

The CDR3 region has the DNA TGTGCCAGCAGTGAAGGGGCAGGGGGCGGAGAGACCCAGTACTTC. This translates into CASSEGAGGGETQYF. The J gene is TRBJ2-5, the V gene TRBV6-1; TRBD1 agrees at 8 bases. The J segment lost 4 bases and the V segment lost 1 base, leaving 5 bases of the junction unmatched. The CDR3 extends over 15 amino acids. Germline-derived CDR1 and CDR2 are MNHNS and SASEGT.

This clone was recorded once. The chain recombines TRBV15 with TRBJ2-3; D perhaps matches TRBD1 (5 bases). The CDR3 is 18 residues long. Trimming took 5 bases from V and 0 from J, leaving 21 bases between them. Germline-derived CDR1 and CDR2 are LNHNV and YYDKDF (reference sequence). The CDR3 DNA reads as TGTGCCACCAGCGATAGACGTTGGGGCTCAACTAGCACAGATACGCAGTATTTT. Protein product: CATSDRRWGSTSTDTQYF.

This chain connects TRBV11-3 to TRBJ2-3; tentative D call: TRBD1 (7 bases). The CDR3 extends over 19 amino acids. V lost 5 bases to trimming and J lost 2 bases, with 26 bases between them. From germline, CDR1 is SGHNT and CDR2 YENEEA. The CDR3 DNA is TGTGCCAGCAGCCACACCCGGGACATGGCCAGGGGGGTCACAGATACGCAGTATTTT. Translated, it gives CASSHTRDMARGVTDTQYF.

V gene TRBV6-5 combines with J gene TRBJ1-2; the match to TRBD1 covers 8 bases. CDR3 length: 15 residues. The V and J ends lost 2 bases and 4 bases, in that order; junction bases with no gene match: 6. Germline V gives CDR1 MNHEY, CDR2 SVGAGI. The CDR3 is CASSYTDRDSYGYTF. DNA of the CDR3: TGTGCCAGCAGTTACACGGACAGGGACAGCTATGGCTACACCTTC.

This clone has just one count. The gene calls are TRBV30 and TRBJ2-3; TRBD1 might be the D (6 bases). The CDR3 length is 12 residues. V was pared by 3 bases and J by 4 bases, with 8 bases between. CDR1 GTSNPN and CDR2 SVGIG come from the germline V gene (reference sequence). CDR3 coding DNA: TGTGCCTGGAGAGGGGGACCAGATACGCAGTATTTT. It is translated as CAWRGGPDTQYF.

This rearrangement joins TRBV7-9 to TRBJ2-1, with 10 bases aligning to TRBD2. CDR3 size: 15 residues. Germline V gene data show CDR1 as SEHNR and CDR2 as FQNEAQ (reference sequence). V shed 5 bases, J shed 7 bases, and the junction held 8 bases outside the gene matches. DNA for the CDR3: TGTGCCAGCAGCAAAGGGACTAGCGTAGGGAATGAGCAGTTCTTC. This translates into CASSKGTSVGNEQFF. Full variable domain (rest looked up from reference TRBV7-9 and TRBJ2-1): DTGVSQNPRHKITKRGQNVTFRCDPISEHNRLYWYRQTLGQGPEFLTYFQNEAQLEKSRLLSDRFSAERPKGSFSTLEIQRTEQGDSAMYLCASSKGTSVGNEQFFGPGTRLTVL.

This clone was counted a single time. The chain employs TRBV25-1 and TRBJ1-1; TRBD1 might be the D (5 bases). Germline-derived CDR1 and CDR2 are MGHDK and SYGVNS. The CDR3 covers 13 residues. V lost 8 bases and J lost 4, with 14 bases in between. DNA of the CDR3: TGTGCCAGCGAAAACCCGGGGGGCACTGAAGCTTTCTTT. Its protein is CASENPGGTEAFF.

The chain links TRBV5-1 to TRBJ2-7; the match to TRBD1 covers 8 bases. CDR1 SGHRS and CDR2 YFSETQ come from the germline V gene. The CDR3 runs to 16 residues. Losses at the gene ends were 2 bases for V and 4 bases for J; bases not matched to a gene: 11. CDR3 residues: CASSLSRGLSEYEQYF. The CDR3, as DNA: TGCGCCAGCAGCTTATCCAGGGGGCTGAGCGAATACGAGCAGTACTTC.